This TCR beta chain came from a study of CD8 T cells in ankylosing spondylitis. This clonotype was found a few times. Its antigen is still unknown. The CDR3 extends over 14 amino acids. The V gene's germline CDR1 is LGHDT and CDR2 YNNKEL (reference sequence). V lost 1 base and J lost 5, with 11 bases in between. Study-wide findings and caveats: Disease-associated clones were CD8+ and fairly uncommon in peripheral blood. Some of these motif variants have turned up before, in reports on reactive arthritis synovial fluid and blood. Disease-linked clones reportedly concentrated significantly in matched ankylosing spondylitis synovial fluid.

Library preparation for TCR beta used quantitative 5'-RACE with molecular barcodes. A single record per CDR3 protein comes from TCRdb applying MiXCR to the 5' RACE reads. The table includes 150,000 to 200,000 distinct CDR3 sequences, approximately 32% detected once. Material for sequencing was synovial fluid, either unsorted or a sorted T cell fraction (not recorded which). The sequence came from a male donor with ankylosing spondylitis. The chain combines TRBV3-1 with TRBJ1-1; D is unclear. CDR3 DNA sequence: TGTGCCAGCAGCCAAGTAAAGGCTGGAACTGAAGCTTTCTTT. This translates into CASSQVKAGTEAFF.